Listed below are T cell receptor beta chains from one sample, sequenced in a study of tumor and adjacent non-tumor tissue in lung cancer. TCRdb used MiXCR to reprocess the multiplex PCR reads, holding one entry per CDR3 protein. Here the sample spans approximately 47,000 distinct CDR3 sequences, about two thirds being singletons. Input material: distant non-tumor lung tissue. The receptors stem from a woman in her 70s with non-small cell lung cancer. Each CDR3 is given with its conserved first and last residue. The order of the fields is CDR3 length, J gene, clone size, D gene, V gene, CDR3 protein, CDR3 DNA. D genes are given only for firm matches. Some rows mark clone size as missing; the rest say once, few, many or name a class of expanded clone.

>14|TRBJ1-2|many|TRBD1|TRBV5-4
CASSLVGQGYGYTF
TGTGCCAGCAGCTTGGTCGGACAGGGGTATGGCTACACCTTC
>15|TRBJ1-1|-|TRBD1|TRBV5-8
CASSLRTGTRGEAFF
TGTGCCAGCAGCTTGAGGACAGGGACTCGAGGTGAAGCTTTCTTT
>15|TRBJ2-3|many|TRBD1|TRBV24-1
CATSDVGTGTDTQYF
TGTGCCACCAGTGATGTGGGGACAGGGACAGATACGCAGTATTTT
>12|TRBJ1-2|-|-|TRBV12-3/TRBV12-4
CASTLTDRGYTF
TGCGCCAGCACTTTAACGGATAGGGGCTACACCTTC
>14|TRBJ2-2|-|-|TRBV4-1
CASSQRDYTGELFF
TGCGCCAGTAGCCAACGAGATTACACCGGGGAGCTGTTTTTT
>17|TRBJ1-5|-|TRBD1|TRBV10-3
CAVSQGLGQGELQPQHF
TGTGCCGTCTCCCAGGGGTTGGGACAGGGTGAACTCCAGCCCCAGCATTTT
>14|TRBJ1-2|-|-|TRBV6-5
CPSSYQGGNFGYTF
TGTCCCAGCAGTTACCAGGGAGGGAACTTTGGTTACACCTTC
>11|TRBJ1-1|many|-|TRBV5-6
CASSLGREAFF
TGTGCCAGCAGCTTGGGCAGGGAAGCTTTCTTT
>15|TRBJ2-3|few|-|TRBV6-1
CASSEVRSYADTQYF
TGTGCCAGCAGTGAAGTGAGGTCGTACGCAGATACGCAGTATTTT
>14|TRBJ2-1|-|-|TRBV20-1
CSTEIIGSYNEQFF
TGCAGTACTGAGATTATCGGGAGTTACAATGAGCAGTTCTTC
>18|TRBJ1-5|-|TRBD1|TRBV6-5
CASSPTGVMGRKNQPQHF
TGTGCCAGCAGCCCTACAGGGGTCATGGGTAGGAAGAATCAGCCCCAGCATTTT
>13|TRBJ1-1|-|-|TRBV6-4
CASSDGDGTEPFF
TGTGCCAGCAGTGACGGGGACGGGACTGAGCCTTTCTTT
>12|TRBJ2-1|-|-|TRBV6-1
CASLSGDHKQFF
TGTGCCAGCCTTTCGGGAGATCATAAGCAGTTCTTC
>13|TRBJ1-1|-|-|TRBV10-1
CASGATRGTEAFF
TGCGCCAGCGGTGCCACCCGGGGAACCGAAGCTTTCTTT
>15|TRBJ2-1|-|-|TRBV4-2
CASSQDGRENNEQFF
TGTGCCAGCAGCCAAGATGGAAGGGAGAACAATGAACAGTTCTTC
>17|TRBJ2-3|few|-|TRBV20-1
CSALDVLGRGAGDTQYF
TGCAGTGCTTTAGATGTCCTGGGCCGAGGGGCCGGGGATACGCAGTATTTT
>13|TRBJ1-1|large|-|TRBV29-1
CSVARGKGTEAFF
TGCAGCGTGGCGCGGGGAAAAGGCACTGAAGCTTTCTTT
>16|TRBJ2-1|many|TRBD2|TRBV6-6
CASSYPTGTTSNEQFF
TGTGCCAGCAGTTACCCGACCGGGACTACTAGCAATGAGCAGTTCTTC
>13|TRBJ2-7|-|-|TRBV6-1
CASSVEGGYEQYF
TGTGCCAGCAGTGTAGAGGGGGGCTACGAACAGTACTTC
>14|TRBJ2-5|-|-|TRBV12-3/TRBV12-4
CPSIRLMAGETQYF
TGTCCCAGCATCCGCTTAATGGCGGGAGAGACCCAGTACTTC
>14|TRBJ2-2|-|-|TRBV5-1
CASSFTVNTGELFF
TGCGCCAGCAGCTTTACAGTGAACACCGGGGAGCTGTTTTTT
>20|TRBJ2-1|many|-|TRBV5-5
CASSLGQGQLAGVPYNEQFF
TGTGCCAGCAGCCTCGGACAGGGGCAGCTAGCGGGAGTCCCCTACAATGAGCAGTTCTTC
>14|TRBJ2-7|-|TRBD1|TRBV6-5
CSSSYGTGVDEQYF
TGCTCCAGCAGTTACGGGACAGGGGTGGACGAGCAGTACTTC
>15|TRBJ2-1|many|-|TRBV28
CASSPTRASYNEQFF
TGTGCCAGCAGCCCGACTAGGGCCTCCTACAATGAGCAGTTCTTC
>15|TRBJ2-7|-|-|TRBV11-1
CASNFFQTPSYERYF
TGTGCCAGCAACTTTTTTCAGACTCCATCCTACGAGCGGTACTTC
>11|TRBJ1-2|-|-|TRBV6-2/TRBV6-3
CASCMWYGYTF
TGTGCCAGTTGCATGTGGTATGGCTACACCTTC
>16|TRBJ2-1|many|TRBD2|TRBV14
CASSQDPGEGYNEQFF
TGTGCCAGCAGCCAAGATCCGGGGGAGGGGTACAATGAGCAGTTCTTC
>18|TRBJ2-5|-|-|TRBV4-1
CASSQSPAVLEGSETQYF
TGTGCCAGCAGCCAATCCCCAGCGGTGCTAGAGGGATCGGAGACCCAATACTTC
>15|TRBJ2-2|-|-|TRBV29-1
CSTQEDSLPAGELFF
TGCAGCACTCAAGAAGACAGTCTTCCTGCCGGGGAGCTGTTTTTT
>15|TRBJ2-1|-|-|TRBV20-1
CSARVVSAPENEQFF
TGCAGTGCTAGAGTTGTAAGCGCCCCCGAGAATGAGCAGTTCTTC
>12|TRBJ2-2|once|-|TRBV10-3
CAIIREAGEQFF
TGTGCGATCATACGAGAGGCCGGGGAGCAGTTTTTC
>12|TRBJ1-2|-|-|TRBV29-1
CSGGGANYGYTF
TGCAGCGGTGGGGGCGCTAACTATGGCTACACCTTC
>14|TRBJ2-5|-|-|TRBV5-1
CASSPRNIQETQYF
TGCGCCAGCAGCCCCCGTAATATCCAAGAGACCCAGTACTTC
>13|TRBJ1-2|-|-|TRBV7-3
CASSLRPDYGYTF
TGTGCCAGCAGCTTACGGCCAGATTATGGCTACACCTTC
>16|TRBJ2-6|-|-|TRBV6-5
CTSSYSMDPGVNVLTF
TGTACCAGCAGTTACTCGATGGACCCTGGGGTCAACGTCCTGACTTTC
>14|TRBJ2-1|-|-|TRBV7-3
CASSLRGGKDEQFF
TGTGCCAGCAGCCTTAGAGGGGGTAAGGATGAGCAGTTCTTC
>11|TRBJ1-1|many|-|TRBV29-1
CSVGGDTEAFF
TGCAGCGTAGGCGGTGACACTGAAGCTTTCTTT
>11|TRBJ2-1|many|-|TRBV5-1
CASSFLNEQFF
TGCGCCAGCAGCTTTCTCAATGAGCAGTTCTTC
>14|TRBJ1-1|-|-|TRBV29-1
CSSNLGPSNTEALF
TGCAGTTCAAACTTGGGGCCCTCCAACACTGAAGCTCTCTTT
>16|TRBJ2-7|many|TRBD1|TRBV28
CASSSGQTWGRYEQYF
TGTGCCAGCAGTTCGGGACAGACCTGGGGTCGCTACGAGCAGTACTTC
>17|TRBJ2-5|-|-|TRBV28
CASNMTTNKEGQETQYF
TGTGCCAGCAATATGACGACCAACAAGGAAGGCCAAGAGACCCAGTACTTC
>18|TRBJ2-1|many|-|TRBV5-5
CASSFPYFRGGSNDEQFF
TGTGCCAGCAGCTTCCCCTACTTCAGGGGTGGGTCGAACGATGAGCAGTTCTTC
>14|TRBJ1-1|many|-|TRBV5-1
CASSQDMVGTEAFF
TGCGCCAGCAGCCAGGACATGGTCGGCACTGAAGCTTTCTTT
>15|TRBJ2-1|-|TRBD2|TRBV20-1
CSANQPGLVNSELFF
TGCAGTGCCAACCAACCGGGACTAGTTAACAGTGAGCTGTTCTTC
>18|TRBJ2-1|-|TRBD2|TRBV6-2/TRBV6-3
CANSYGQALAGSYNEQFF
TGTGCCAACAGTTACGGCCAAGCCCTAGCGGGCTCCTACAATGAGCAGTTCTTC
>15|TRBJ2-7|few|-|TRBV14
CASRQVNRAPYEQYF
TGTGCCAGCAGGCAAGTTAACAGGGCCCCCTACGAGCAGTACTTC
>21|TRBJ2-3|-|-|TRBV5-1
CASSYLLTGSGWAENTDTQYF
TGCGCCAGCAGCTACCTGCTCACGGGCAGCGGGTGGGCCGAAAACACAGATACGCAGTATTTT
>15|TRBJ2-1|many|-|TRBV11-2
CASSLSPGNSNEQFF
TGTGCCAGCAGCTTGTCTCCCGGCAATTCAAATGAGCAGTTCTTC
>14|TRBJ1-1|few|-|TRBV4-1
CASSHRTESTEASF
TGCGCCAGTAGCCACCGGACAGAGAGCACTGAAGCTTCCTTT
>16|TRBJ2-5|-|-|TRBV6-5
CTSSNPSGEGKEARYF
TGTACCAGCAGTAACCCCTCGGGAGAAGGAAAAGAGGCCCGGTACTTC
>14|TRBJ2-7|many|TRBD1|TRBV28
CASSFTGASYEQYF
TGTGCCAGCAGTTTTACAGGGGCCTCCTACGAGCAGTACTTC
>13|TRBJ1-1|-|-|TRBV20-1
CNAHRTVNTEAFF
TGCAATGCGCACAGGACAGTGAACACTGAAGCTTTCTTT
>12|TRBJ1-2|-|-|TRBV29-1
CGSTSADYGYTF
TGTGGAAGTACCTCAGCAGATTATGGCTACACCTTC
>15|TRBJ2-5|-|-|TRBV6-1
CAGCEYRAVQETQYF
TGTGCCGGCTGTGAATACCGAGCGGTTCAAGAGACCCAGTACTTC
>17|TRBJ2-5|many|TRBD2|TRBV24-1
CATSDPSTSVSLETQYF
TGTGCCACCAGTGACCCCTCCACTAGCGTCAGTTTGGAGACCCAGTACTTC
>15|TRBJ2-5|few|TRBD2|TRBV28
CASSSPTSGRETQYF
TGTGCCAGCAGTTCTCCGACTAGCGGGAGGGAGACCCAGTACTTC